The entry that follows covers one T cell receptor beta chain sequence. This sample is part of a study of blood T cell repertoires in COVID-19. Across the study: Spain, Italy and the United States supplied samples that represented acute and convalescent COVID-19.

Residents of 24 US areas, aged about 18 to 95 years, made up the participants. Measured with immunoSEQ multiplex PCR; TCRdb has only the in-frame clones, and not every one. The sample consists of roughly 400,000 clones, about 88% of them appearing once. This CDR3 has 13 residues. V lost 2 bases, J lost 7 bases, and 10 bases lay in between. Germline CDR1 reads SGHNT; CDR2 reads YYREEE (reference sequence). This receptor was obtained from a young woman who had been exposed to COVID-19. The chain couples TRBV5-4 to TRBJ2-1; maybe TRBD1 (5 bases). The sequenced sample consisted of PBMCs or T cells enriched from blood (not recorded which). The CDR3 reads CASSFNRWNEQFF. The CDR3 bases are TGTGCCAGCAGCTTTAACAGGTGGAATGAGCAGTTCTTC. Drawing the rest from reference TRBV5-4 and TRBJ2-1, the complete variable domain is ETGVTQSPTHLIKTRGQQVTLRCSSQSGHNTVSWYQQALGQGPQFIFQYYREEENGRGNFPPRFSGLQFPNYSSELNVNALELDDSALYLCASSFNRWNEQFFGPGTRLTVL.